This T cell receptor (beta chain) was identified in a study of blood T cell repertoires in COVID-19. Authors' data handling: Estimates of nucleated cell counts were drawn from the amplification of reference gene primers. Generated by immunoSEQ multiplex PCR, the TCRdb table keeps only in-frame clones and is missing some. The V and J calls and the clone size are those of that table, but D and trimming were determined from the DNA. Of tens of thousands of clones in the sample, 65% to 85% were seen once. In germline, CDR1 is SNHLY, CDR2 FYNNEI. The CDR3 totals 10 residues. The V end was cut by 6 bases, the J end by 10 bases, with 7 bases between.

The gene calls are TRBV2 and TRBJ2-1; perhaps TRBD2 as D (6 bases). Specimen: peripheral blood. The TCR was taken from a man aged 55 to 70 with active or convalescent COVID-19. The CDR3 is CASSLAEQFF. The CDR3 bases are TGTGCCAGCAGCCTAGCGGAGCAGTTCTTC.